The clone carrying this TCR beta chain was counted only a few times. Some clones are missing from TCRdb's copy, which holds only in-frame ones; the method was immunoSEQ multiplex PCR. The repertoire holds about 59,000 clones, 70% to 75% seen once, with around 13% in the top ten. This CDR3 has 12 residues. Germline trimming cut 6 bases from V and 4 bases from J; bases unmatched to any gene: 2. This entry belongs to a study of blood T cell repertoires in COVID-19. About the study: Sites across the United States, Italy and Spain contributed samples from acute and convalescent COVID-19. T cells, B-cell-depleted T cells, or PBMCs provided the cDNA or gDNA that served as material.

What was sequenced was peripheral blood. The gene calls are TRBV12-3 or TRBV12-4 and TRBJ1-1; 7 nucleotides align to TRBD1. This TCR came from a woman between 65 and 79 years old with acute or convalescent COVID-19. CDR3 protein: CASRYRGTEAFF. In DNA, the CDR3 is TGTGCCAGCAGGTACAGGGGCACTGAAGCTTTCTTT.